Shown below are 8 T cell receptor beta chains from a single sample sequenced in a study of CD8 T cells in ankylosing spondylitis. Whole-study results and caveats: Several highly homologous variants formed a TCR beta motif that appeared characteristic of ankylosing spondylitis blood.

No antigen has been assigned to these receptors. TCRdb re-derived calls from the 5' RACE reads in MiXCR, one entry per CDR3 protein. Of around 890,000 distinct CDR3 sequences detected, about 10% appear once; the ten largest clones hold roughly 0.51%. The sample comprised blood, either unsorted or a sorted T cell fraction (not recorded which). Receptors originate from a male donor with ankylosing spondylitis.

This clonotype was seen more than once but under ten times. This rearrangement joins TRBV2 to TRBJ2-3; TRBD2 agrees at 7 bases. The J segment lost 5 bases and the V segment lost 4 bases, leaving 15 bases of the junction unmatched. The CDR3 has 17 residues. Germline values: CDR1 SNHLY, CDR2 FYNNEI. The CDR3 here is CASSATGGLLGIDTQYF. Here the CDR3 DNA reads TGTGCCAGCAGTGCGACGGGAGGTCTTCTTGGGATAGATACGCAGTATTTT.

This clonotype was seen a handful of times. The chain employs TRBV3-1 and TRBJ2-2; 14 bases match TRBD2. The CDR3 length is 17 residues. V dropped 3 bases and J dropped 5; count of bases not matched to a gene: 5. From germline, CDR1 is LGHDT and CDR2 YNNKEL (reference sequence). The CDR3 DNA is TGTGCCAGCAGCCATCGGACTAGCGGGGGGTTAACCGGGGAGCTGTTTTTT. Residues: CASSHRTSGGLTGELFF. Full variable domain (missing parts from reference TRBV3-1 and TRBJ2-2): DTAVSQTPKYLVTQMGNDKSIKCEQNLGHDTMYWYKQDSKKFLKIMFSYNNKELIINETVPNRFSPKSPDKAHLNLHINSLELGDSAVYFCASSHRTSGGLTGELFFGEGSRLTVL.

The chain has TRBV20-1 and TRBJ1-1, with D uncertain. This CDR3 has 10 residues. The V and J ends lost 6 bases and 4 bases respectively, with 6 bases between them. The germline V gene encodes CDR1 DFQATT and CDR2 SNEGSKA (reference sequence). CDR3 in amino acids: CSAERTEAFF. The CDR3 nucleotides read TGCAGTGCAGAACGCACTGAAGCTTTCTTT.

This clonotype was seen a few times. The chain is built from TRBV5-5 and TRBJ1-2, with D maybe TRBD1 (6 bases). This CDR3 has 14 amino acids. Trimming took 1 base from V and 6 from J, leaving 13 bases between them. CDR1 and CDR2 (germline): SGHKS, YYEKEE (reference sequence). The CDR3 DNA sequence: TGTGCCAGCAGCTTGCAGGGGCTCGCTGATGGCTACACCTTC. It encodes CASSLQGLADGYTF.

This sequence joins TRBV7-2 and TRBJ1-5; tentatively, D is TRBD1 (6 bases). The V and J ends lost 3 bases and 4 bases respectively, with 13 bases between them. The CDR3 loop spans 15 amino acids. From germline, CDR1 is SGHTA and CDR2 FQGNSA. CDR3 region: CASSFTRDTNQPQHF. The CDR3 region has the DNA TGTGCCAGCAGCTTTACCCGGGACACTAATCAGCCCCAGCATTTT.

This clonotype was counted at least ten times. The chain combines TRBV4-3 with TRBJ2-7; weak D call: TRBD1 (6 bases). The V gene's germline CDR1 is LGHNA and CDR2 YSLEER. This CDR3 has 15 amino acids. Trimming left V 1 base short and J 6 bases short, with 16 bases between. The CDR3 reads CASSQGKGGRSEQYF. For the CDR3, the DNA is TGCGCCAGCAGCCAAGGAAAAGGGGGACGGAGCGAGCAGTACTTC.

V usage is TRBV6-2 or TRBV6-3 and J usage is TRBJ2-1; tentative D call: TRBD1 (6 bases). Germline loops: CDR1 MNHEY, CDR2 SVGEGT. The V and J ends lost 8 bases and 2 bases respectively, with 13 bases between them. CDR3 length: 14 amino acids. CDR3 in DNA: TGTGCCAGCCACCGGGGACATCCCTACAATGAGCAGTTCTTC. Translated: CASHRGHPYNEQFF.

This clonotype was counted many times. The rearrangement joins TRBV12-3 or TRBV12-4 to TRBJ2-7, with D uncertain. V dropped 2 bases and J dropped 4 bases, with 6 bases sitting between them. This CDR3 has 12 amino acids. CDR3 amino acids: CASSLMRYEQYF. The CDR3 region has the DNA TGTGCCAGCAGTTTAATGAGGTACGAGCAGTACTTC.